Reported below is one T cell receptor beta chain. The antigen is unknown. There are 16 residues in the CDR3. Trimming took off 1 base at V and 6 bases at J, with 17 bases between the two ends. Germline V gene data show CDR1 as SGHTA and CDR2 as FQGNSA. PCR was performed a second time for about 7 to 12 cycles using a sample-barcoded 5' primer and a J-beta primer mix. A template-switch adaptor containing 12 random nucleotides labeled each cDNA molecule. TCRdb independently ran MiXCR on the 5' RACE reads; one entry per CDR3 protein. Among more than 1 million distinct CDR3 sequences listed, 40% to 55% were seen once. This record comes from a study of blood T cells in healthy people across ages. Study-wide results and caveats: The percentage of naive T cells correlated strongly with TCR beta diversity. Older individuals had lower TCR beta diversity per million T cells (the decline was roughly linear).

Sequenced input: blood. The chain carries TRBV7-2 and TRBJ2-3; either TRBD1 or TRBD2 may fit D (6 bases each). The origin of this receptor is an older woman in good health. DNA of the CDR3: TGTGCCAGCAGCTTAGAGGGGGGACCCTACGCCGATACGCAGTATTTT. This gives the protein CASSLEGGPYADTQYF.